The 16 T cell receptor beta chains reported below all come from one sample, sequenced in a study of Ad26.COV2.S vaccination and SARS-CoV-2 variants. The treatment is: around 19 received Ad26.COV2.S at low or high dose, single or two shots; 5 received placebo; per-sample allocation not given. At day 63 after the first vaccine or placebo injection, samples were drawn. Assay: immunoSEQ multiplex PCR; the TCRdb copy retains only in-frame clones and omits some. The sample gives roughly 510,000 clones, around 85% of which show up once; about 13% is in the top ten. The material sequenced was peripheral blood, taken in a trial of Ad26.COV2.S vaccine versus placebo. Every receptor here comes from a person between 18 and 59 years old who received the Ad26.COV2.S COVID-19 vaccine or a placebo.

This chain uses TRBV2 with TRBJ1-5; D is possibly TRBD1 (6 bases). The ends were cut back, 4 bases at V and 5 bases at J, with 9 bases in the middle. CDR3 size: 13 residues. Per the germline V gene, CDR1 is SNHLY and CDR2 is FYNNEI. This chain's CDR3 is CASSVGGDQPQHF. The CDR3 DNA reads TGTGCCAGCAGTGTGGGGGGCGATCAGCCCCAGCATTTT. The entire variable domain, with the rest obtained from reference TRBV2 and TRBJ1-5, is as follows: EPEVTQTPSHQVTQMGQEVILRCVPISNHLYFYWYRQILGQKVEFLVSFYNNEISEKSEIFDDQFSVERPDGSNFTLKIRSTKLEDSAMYFCASSVGGDQPQHFGDGTRLSIL.

CDR3 sequence: CASSLENRQNTEAFF. CDR3 nucleotide sequence: TGTGCCAGCAGCTTAGAGAACAGACAAAACACTGAAGCTTTCTTT. V is TRBV7-2 and J is TRBJ1-1; D unresolved. The germline V gene encodes CDR1 SGHTA and CDR2 FQGNSA. V was pared by 1 base and J by 2 bases, with 11 bases between. The CDR3 sequence is 15 residues long.

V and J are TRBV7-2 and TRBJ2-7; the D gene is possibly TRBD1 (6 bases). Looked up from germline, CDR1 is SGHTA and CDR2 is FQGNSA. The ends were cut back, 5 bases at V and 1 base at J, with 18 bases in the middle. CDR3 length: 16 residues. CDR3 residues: CASSPRPTGWSYEQYF. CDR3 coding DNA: TGTGCCAGCAGCCCACGACCAACAGGGTGGTCCTACGAGCAGTACTTC.

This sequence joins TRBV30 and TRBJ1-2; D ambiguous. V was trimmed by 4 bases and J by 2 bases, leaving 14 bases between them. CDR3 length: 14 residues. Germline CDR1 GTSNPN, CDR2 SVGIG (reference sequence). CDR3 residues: CAWNRPAENYGYTF. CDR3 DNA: TGTGCCTGGAATCGCCCAGCGGAAAACTATGGCTACACCTTC.

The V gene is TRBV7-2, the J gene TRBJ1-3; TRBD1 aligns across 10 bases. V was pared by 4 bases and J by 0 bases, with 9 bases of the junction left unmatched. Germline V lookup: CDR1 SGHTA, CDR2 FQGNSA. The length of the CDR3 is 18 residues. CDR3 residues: CASSSGDRGTLSGNTIYF. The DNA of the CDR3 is TGTGCCAGCAGCTCCGGGGACAGGGGTACCCTCTCTGGAAACACCATATATTTT.

The CDR3 DNA follows: TGTGCCAGCAGCTATCTTAAGACTTCTTACGAGCAGTACTTC. This gives the protein CASSYLKTSYEQYF. J is TRBJ2-7 and V is TRBV7-9; D is undetermined. The germline V gene encodes CDR1 SEHNR and CDR2 FQNEAQ (reference sequence). Trimming shortened V by 4 bases and J by 4 bases, and 14 bases separated the two germline ends. CDR3 length equals 14 residues.

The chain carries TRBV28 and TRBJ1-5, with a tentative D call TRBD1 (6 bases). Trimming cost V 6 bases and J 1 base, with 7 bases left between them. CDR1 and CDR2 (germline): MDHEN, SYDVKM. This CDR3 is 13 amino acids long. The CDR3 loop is CASSDRSNQPQHF. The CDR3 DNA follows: TGTGCCAGCAGCGACAGGAGCAATCAGCCCCAGCATTTT.

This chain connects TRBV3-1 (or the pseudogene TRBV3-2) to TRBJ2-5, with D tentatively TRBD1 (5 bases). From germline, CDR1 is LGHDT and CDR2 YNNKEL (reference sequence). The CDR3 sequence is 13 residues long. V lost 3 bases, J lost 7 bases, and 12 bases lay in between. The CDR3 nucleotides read TGTGCCAGCAGCCAGGGGCCCACGGTGACCCAGTACTTC. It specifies CASSQGPTVTQYF.

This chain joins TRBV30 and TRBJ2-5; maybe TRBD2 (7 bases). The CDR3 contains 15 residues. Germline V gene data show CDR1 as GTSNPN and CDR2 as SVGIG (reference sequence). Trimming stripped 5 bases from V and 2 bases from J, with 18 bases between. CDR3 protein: CAWGGDKSSQETQYF. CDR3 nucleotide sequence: TGTGCCTGGGGGGGGGACAAGTCATCTCAAGAGACCCAGTACTTC.

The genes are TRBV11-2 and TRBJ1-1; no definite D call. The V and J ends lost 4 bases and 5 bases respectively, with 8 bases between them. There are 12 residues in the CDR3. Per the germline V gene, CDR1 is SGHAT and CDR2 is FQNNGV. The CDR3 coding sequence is TGTGCCAGCAGCTCCCGTAGTACTGAAGCTTTCTTT. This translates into CASSSRSTEAFF.

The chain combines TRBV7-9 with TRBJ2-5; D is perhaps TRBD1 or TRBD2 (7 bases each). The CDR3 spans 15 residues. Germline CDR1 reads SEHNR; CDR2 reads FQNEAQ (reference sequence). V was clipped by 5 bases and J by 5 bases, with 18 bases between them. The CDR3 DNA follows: TGTGCCAGCAGCCCCCAGGGGGGGCTTTTGGAGACCCAGTACTTC. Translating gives CASSPQGGLLETQYF.

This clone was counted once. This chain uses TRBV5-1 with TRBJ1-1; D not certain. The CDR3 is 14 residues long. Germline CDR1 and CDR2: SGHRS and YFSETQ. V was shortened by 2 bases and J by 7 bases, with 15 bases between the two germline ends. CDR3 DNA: TGCGCCAGCAGCTTCACGCGGGGTCTAAGTGAAGCTTTCTTT. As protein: CASSFTRGLSEAFF.

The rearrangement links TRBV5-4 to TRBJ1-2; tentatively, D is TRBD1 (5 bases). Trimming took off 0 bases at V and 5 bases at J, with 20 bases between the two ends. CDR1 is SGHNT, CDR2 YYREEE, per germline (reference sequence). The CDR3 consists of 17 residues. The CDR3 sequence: CASSLGRRGLASYGYTF. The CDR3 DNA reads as TGTGCCAGCAGCTTGGGGAGGAGGGGCCTCGCCTCGTATGGCTACACCTTC.

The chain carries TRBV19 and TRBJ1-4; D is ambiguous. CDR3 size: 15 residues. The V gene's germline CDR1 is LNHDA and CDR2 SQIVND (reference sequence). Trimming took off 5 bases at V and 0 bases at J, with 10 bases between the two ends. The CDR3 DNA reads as TGTGCCAGTAGTCTCAAGGTTGCAACTAATGAAAAACTGTTTTTT. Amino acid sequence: CASSLKVATNEKLFF.

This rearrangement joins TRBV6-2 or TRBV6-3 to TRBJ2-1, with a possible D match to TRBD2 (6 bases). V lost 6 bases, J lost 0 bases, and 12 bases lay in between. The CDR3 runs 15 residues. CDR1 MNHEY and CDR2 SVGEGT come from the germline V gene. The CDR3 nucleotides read TGTGCCAGCAGCGGGACTCCCGGCTCCTACAATGAGCAGTTCTTC. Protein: CASSGTPGSYNEQFF.

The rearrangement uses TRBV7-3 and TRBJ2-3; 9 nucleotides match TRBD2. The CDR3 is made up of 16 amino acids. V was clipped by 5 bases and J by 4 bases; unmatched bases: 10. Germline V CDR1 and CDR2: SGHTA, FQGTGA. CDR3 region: CASSPLGAGGPDTQYF. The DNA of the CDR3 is TGTGCCAGCAGCCCTCTTGGGGCGGGAGGGCCAGATACGCAGTATTTT.